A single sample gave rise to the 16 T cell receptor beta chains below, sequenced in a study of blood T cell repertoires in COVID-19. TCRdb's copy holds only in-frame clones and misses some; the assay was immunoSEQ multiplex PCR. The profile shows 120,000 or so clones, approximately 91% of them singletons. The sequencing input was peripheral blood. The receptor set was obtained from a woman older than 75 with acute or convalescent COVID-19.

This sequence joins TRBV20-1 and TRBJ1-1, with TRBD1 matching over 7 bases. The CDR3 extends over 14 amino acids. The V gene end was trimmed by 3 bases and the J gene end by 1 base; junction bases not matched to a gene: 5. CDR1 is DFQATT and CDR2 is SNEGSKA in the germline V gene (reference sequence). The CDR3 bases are TGCAGTGCTAGTGACAGGGTAACGAACACTGAAGCTTTCTTT. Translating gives CSASDRVTNTEAFF.

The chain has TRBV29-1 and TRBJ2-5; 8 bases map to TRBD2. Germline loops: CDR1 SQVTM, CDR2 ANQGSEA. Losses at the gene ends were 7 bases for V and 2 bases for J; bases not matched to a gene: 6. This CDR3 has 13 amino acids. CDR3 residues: CSGRVAGQETQYF. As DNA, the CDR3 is TGCAGCGGGAGAGTAGCGGGACAAGAGACCCAGTACTTC.

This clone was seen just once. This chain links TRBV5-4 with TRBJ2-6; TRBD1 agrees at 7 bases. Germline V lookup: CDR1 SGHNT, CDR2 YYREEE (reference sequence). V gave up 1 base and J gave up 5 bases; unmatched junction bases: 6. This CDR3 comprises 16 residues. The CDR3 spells CASSLFQGVRANVLTF. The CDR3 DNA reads TGTGCCAGCAGCTTGTTCCAGGGGGTGAGGGCCAACGTCCTGACTTTC.

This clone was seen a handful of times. CDR3 nucleotides: TGTGCCAGCAGTGAAGGAGTTTCGGGACTCCCCCCGGGAGCTTTCTTT. The encoded protein is CASSEGVSGLPPGAFF. The V call is TRBV6-1, the J call TRBJ1-1; D perhaps matches TRBD1 (5 bases). The germline V and J ends were trimmed by 1 base and 10 bases, with 22 bases remaining between them. Germline V CDR1 and CDR2: MNHNS, SASEGT. The CDR3 contains 16 residues.

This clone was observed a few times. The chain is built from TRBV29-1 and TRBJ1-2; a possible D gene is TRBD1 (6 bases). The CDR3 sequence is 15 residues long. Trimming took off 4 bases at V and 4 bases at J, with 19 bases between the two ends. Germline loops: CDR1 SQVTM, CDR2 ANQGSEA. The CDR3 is CSVVQGSGNRYGYTF. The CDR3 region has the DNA TGCAGCGTTGTACAGGGAAGCGGAAACCGCTATGGCTACACCTTC.

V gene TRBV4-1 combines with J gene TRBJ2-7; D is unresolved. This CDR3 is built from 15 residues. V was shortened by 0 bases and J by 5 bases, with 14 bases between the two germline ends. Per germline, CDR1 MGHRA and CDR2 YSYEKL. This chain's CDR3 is CASSQEARVTDEQYF. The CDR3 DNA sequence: TGCGCCAGCAGCCAAGAGGCCCGGGTTACTGACGAGCAGTACTTC.

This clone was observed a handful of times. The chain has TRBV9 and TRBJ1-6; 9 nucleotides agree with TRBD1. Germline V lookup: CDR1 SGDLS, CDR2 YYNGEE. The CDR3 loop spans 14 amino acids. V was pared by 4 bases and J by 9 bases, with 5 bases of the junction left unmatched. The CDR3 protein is CASSLRTGVSPLHF. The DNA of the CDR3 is TGTGCCAGCAGCTTGAGGACAGGGGTTTCACCCCTCCACTTT.

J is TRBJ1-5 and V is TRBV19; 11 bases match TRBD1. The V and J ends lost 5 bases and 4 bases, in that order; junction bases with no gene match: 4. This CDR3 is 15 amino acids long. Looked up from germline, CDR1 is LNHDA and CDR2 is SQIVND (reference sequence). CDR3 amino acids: CASSYGTGGNQPQHF. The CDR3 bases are TGTGCCAGTAGTTACGGGACAGGGGGAAATCAGCCCCAGCATTTT. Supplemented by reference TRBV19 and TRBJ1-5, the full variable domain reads DGGITQSPKYLFRKEGQNVTLSCEQNLNHDAMYWYRQDPGQGLRLIYYSQIVNDFQKGDIAEGYSVSREKKESFPLTVTSAQKNPTAFYLCASSYGTGGNQPQHFGDGTRLSIL.

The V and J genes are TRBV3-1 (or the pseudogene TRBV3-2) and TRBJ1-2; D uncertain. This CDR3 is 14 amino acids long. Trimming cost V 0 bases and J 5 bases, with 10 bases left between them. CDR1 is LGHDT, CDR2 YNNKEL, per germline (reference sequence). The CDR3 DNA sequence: TGTGCCAGCAGCCAAGAAGGCAGGTCATATGGCTACACCTTC. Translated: CASSQEGRSYGYTF.

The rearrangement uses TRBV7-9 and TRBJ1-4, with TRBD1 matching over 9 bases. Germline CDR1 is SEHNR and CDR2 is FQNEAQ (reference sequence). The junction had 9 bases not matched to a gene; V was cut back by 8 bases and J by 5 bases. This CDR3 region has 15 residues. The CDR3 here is CASSSSTGGNEKLFF. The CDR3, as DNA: TGTGCCAGCTCCTCGTCGACAGGGGGAAATGAAAAACTGTTTTTT.

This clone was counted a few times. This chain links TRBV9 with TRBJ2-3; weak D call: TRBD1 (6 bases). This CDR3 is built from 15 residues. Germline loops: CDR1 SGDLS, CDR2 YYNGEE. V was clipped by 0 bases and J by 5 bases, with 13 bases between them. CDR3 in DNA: TGTGCCAGCAGCGTAGCTTACAGGGATAGAGATACGCAGTATTTT. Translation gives CASSVAYRDRDTQYF.

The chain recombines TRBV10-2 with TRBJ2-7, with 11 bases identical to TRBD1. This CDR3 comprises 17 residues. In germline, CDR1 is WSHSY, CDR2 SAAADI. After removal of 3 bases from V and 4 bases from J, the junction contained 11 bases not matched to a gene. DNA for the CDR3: TGCGCCAGCAGTGATTTCCCTGGACAGGGGGCAAGGTACGAGCAGTACTTC. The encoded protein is CASSDFPGQGARYEQYF.

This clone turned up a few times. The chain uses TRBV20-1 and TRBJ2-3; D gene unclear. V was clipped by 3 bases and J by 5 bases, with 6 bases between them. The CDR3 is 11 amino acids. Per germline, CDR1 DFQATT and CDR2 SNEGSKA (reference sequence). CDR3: CSASRLDTQYF. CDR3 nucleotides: TGCAGTGCTAGTCGTCTAGATACGCAGTATTTT.

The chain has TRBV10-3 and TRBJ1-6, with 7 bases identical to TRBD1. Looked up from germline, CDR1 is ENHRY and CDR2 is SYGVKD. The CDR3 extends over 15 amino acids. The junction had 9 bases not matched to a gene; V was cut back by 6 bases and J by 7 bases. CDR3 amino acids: CAISPRDSRNSPLHF. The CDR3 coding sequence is TGTGCCATCAGCCCCCGGGACAGTCGGAATTCACCCCTCCACTTT.

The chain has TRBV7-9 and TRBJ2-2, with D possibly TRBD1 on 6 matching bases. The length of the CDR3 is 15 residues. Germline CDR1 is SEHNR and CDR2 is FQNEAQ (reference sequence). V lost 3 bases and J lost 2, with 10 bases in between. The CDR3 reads CASSLAGANTGELFF. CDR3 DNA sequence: TGTGCCAGCAGCTTGGCAGGGGCTAACACCGGGGAGCTGTTTTTT.

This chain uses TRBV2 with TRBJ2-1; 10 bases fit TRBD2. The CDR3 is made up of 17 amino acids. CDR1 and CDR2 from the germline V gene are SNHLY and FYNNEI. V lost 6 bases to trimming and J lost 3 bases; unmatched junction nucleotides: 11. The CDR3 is CASSQILSGGIYNEQFF. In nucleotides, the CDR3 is TGTGCCAGCAGCCAAATTCTTAGCGGGGGGATCTACAATGAGCAGTTCTTC.